These T cell receptor beta chains were read from a single sample in a study of control samples from healthy donors and cancer patients. Using immunoSEQ multiplex PCR, the repertoire was profiled, and TCRdb retains in-frame clones only, with some absent. The sample yields about 170,000 clones, 91% seen once. What was sequenced was blood. These TCRs come from a woman aged 25 to 39 in good health. Each CDR3 is given with its conserved first and last residue. D genes are given only for firm matches. Size is stated for part of the rows, as once, few or many counts, or as a class when the clone is expanded.

d_gene | j_gene | len | v_gene | abundance | CDR3aa | CDR3nt
NA | TRBJ1-2 | 13 | TRBV5-4 | NA | CASSHGINYGYTF | TGTGCCAGCAGCCACGGGATTAACTATGGCTACACCTTC
TRBD1 | TRBJ1-2 | 12 | TRBV27 | NA | CASSDTGDGYTF | TGTGCCAGCAGCGACACAGGGGATGGCTACACCTTC
NA | TRBJ1-5 | 13 | TRBV28 | NA | CASSLGGIEPQHF | TGTGCCAGCAGTTTAGGGGGCATAGAGCCCCAGCATTTT
TRBD1 | TRBJ1-3 | 15 | TRBV7-2 | NA | CASSPGGSSGNTIYF | TGTGCCAGCAGTCCAGGGGGGAGCTCTGGAAACACCATATATTTT
TRBD1 | TRBJ1-1 | 14 | TRBV6-1 | NA | CASSERGRWSEAFF | TGTGCCAGCAGTGAAAGGGGGCGCTGGTCCGAAGCTTTCTTT
NA | TRBJ2-3 | 14 | TRBV19 | NA | CASSPGFSTDTQYF | TGTGCCAGTAGTCCAGGCTTTAGCACAGATACGCAGTATTTT
TRBD1 | TRBJ1-4 | 14 | TRBV2 | NA | CASSTGTGNEKLFF | TGTGCCAGCAGTACCGGGACAGGCAATGAAAAACTGTTTTTT
NA | TRBJ1-2 | 12 | TRBV25-1 | once | CASSETDYGYTF | TGTGCCAGCAGTGAAACAGACTATGGCTACACCTTC
TRBD2 | TRBJ2-3 | 16 | TRBV14 | NA | CASSQDGLARTDTQYF | TGTGCCAGCAGCCAAGATGGACTAGCCCGCACAGATACGCAGTATTTT
TRBD1 | TRBJ2-4 | 15 | TRBV6-5 | NA | CASVGGGQGKNIQYF | TGTGCCAGCGTGGGGGGGGGACAGGGCAAAAACATTCAGTACTTC
NA | TRBJ1-6 | 14 | TRBV7-8 | NA | CASSPPGAHSPLHF | TGTGCCAGCAGCCCGCCGGGAGCCCATTCACCCCTCCACTTT
NA | TRBJ1-2 | 13 | TRBV3-1/TRBV3-2 | NA | CASSQAALYGYTF | TGTGCCAGCAGCCAAGCGGCGCTCTATGGCTACACCTTC